This TCR beta chain appears in the sequencing data of a study of neurological immune-mediated disorders. PBMCs stored at -80 C, 2 million in total, were the source of the unsorted libraries. The cDNA was produced through 5'RACE with 10-nucleotide random UMIs. Every sequencing run drew on 15-18 subjects and yielded over 190 million TCR-beta sequences. One entry per CDR3 protein, called by TCRdb with MiXCR from the 5' RACE reads. The sample has under 90,000 distinct CDR3 sequences, under 4.5% seen once. The CDR3 totals 13 residues. Germline V lookup: CDR1 SGDLS, CDR2 YYNGEE. V shed 2 bases and J shed 3 bases, with 6 bases lying between them. This clonotype was found many times.

The receptor's source is a woman in her forties or fifties with multiple sclerosis. The chain employs TRBV9 and TRBJ1-5; D gene ambiguous. The sample taken for sequencing was PBMCs. The chain's CDR3 is CASSVDVNQPQHF. The CDR3 nucleotides are TGTGCCAGCAGCGTTGATGTCAATCAGCCCCAGCATTTT.